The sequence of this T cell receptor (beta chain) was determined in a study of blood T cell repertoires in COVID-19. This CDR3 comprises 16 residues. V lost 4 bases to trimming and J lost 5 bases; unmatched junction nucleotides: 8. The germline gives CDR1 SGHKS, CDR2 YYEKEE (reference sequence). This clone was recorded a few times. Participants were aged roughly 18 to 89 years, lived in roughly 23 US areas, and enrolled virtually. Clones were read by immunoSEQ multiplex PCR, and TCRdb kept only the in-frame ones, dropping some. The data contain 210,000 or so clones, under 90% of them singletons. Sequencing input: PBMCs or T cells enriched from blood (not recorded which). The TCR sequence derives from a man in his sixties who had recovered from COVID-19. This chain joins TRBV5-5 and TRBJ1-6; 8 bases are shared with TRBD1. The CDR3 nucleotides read TGTGCCAGCAGCAAGCCCGGACAGGGTGATAATTCACCCCTCCACTTT. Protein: CASSKPGQGDNSPLHF.